This T cell receptor (beta chain) was sequenced for a study of shared clonotypes between healthy human individuals. Study summary: CD8 memory received one plate per donor, CD8 naive two, CD4 memory three and CD4 naive three.

In the source study's methods: Sequence data from immunoSEQ were junction-only and lacked quality scores; consequently, filtering differed. The table came from immunoSEQ multiplex PCR; TCRdb's copy has only in-frame clones and leaves some out. D and trimming were read from the DNA, whereas the V and J calls and clone size are those reported in that table. The sample holds hundreds of thousands of clones, less than 98% seen once. Germline-derived CDR1 and CDR2 are SEHNR and FQNEAQ (reference sequence). This CDR3 is built from 15 residues. J gave up 8 bases and V 4 bases, and 8 bases lay outside the gene matches. Findings and caveats of the study: Sampling included only blood; tissue repertoires likely differ.

Nashville, Tennessee was home to all donors, each a Caucasian adult. In regard to this clone: Its antigen is not known.

Sample: naive CD4+ T cells sorted from blood. The subset is: CD45RA+ positively selected. This chain joins TRBV7-9 and TRBJ1-4; 9 bases are a match to TRBD1. This receptor was obtained from a woman in her 30s in good health. The CDR3 bases are TGTGCCAGCAGCTATAACAGGGGGCGAGGGGAAAAACTGTTTTTT. Its protein is CASSYNRGRGEKLFF.